These 21 T cell receptor beta chains share one sample of origin, sequenced in a study of cytomegalovirus exposure and HLA in healthy donors. The PCR employed 60 Vbeta primers together with 13 Jbeta primers. The table came from immunoSEQ multiplex PCR; TCRdb's copy has only in-frame clones and leaves some out. The sample lists about 100,000 clones, about 70% occurring once. Sequencing was performed on PBMCs. The receptor source for this set is a woman between 40 and 50 years old in good health and CMV-seronegative.

The rearrangement links TRBV4-1 to TRBJ2-7; D remains ambiguous. Trimming took off 3 bases at V and 0 bases at J, with 12 bases between the two ends. The germline gives CDR1 MGHRA, CDR2 YSYEKL. The CDR3 is 15 amino acids. The CDR3 protein is CASSQPDSPSYEQYF. The CDR3 DNA reads TGCGCCAGCAGCCAGCCAGACTCCCCCTCCTACGAGCAGTACTTC.

The chain employs TRBV30 and TRBJ2-2; 11 bases map to TRBD2. Germline V gene data show CDR1 as GTSNPN and CDR2 as SVGIG (reference sequence). V was clipped by 2 bases and J by 3 bases; unmatched bases: 5. The CDR3 extends over 16 amino acids. The CDR3 reads CAWSKLAGVHTGELFF. DNA of the CDR3: TGTGCCTGGAGTAAACTAGCGGGAGTTCACACCGGGGAGCTGTTTTTT.

The chain is built from TRBV25-1 and TRBJ2-2; TRBD2 matches at 7 bases. CDR1 MGHDK and CDR2 SYGVNS come from the germline V gene. The CDR3 length is 15 residues. With V trimmed by 6 bases and J by 0 bases, 4 bases remained unmatched. CDR3 nucleotides: TGTGCCAGCAGCCCCGGACTAGCGAACACCGGGGAGCTGTTTTTT. Translated: CASSPGLANTGELFF.

The chain joins TRBV7-3 to TRBJ1-1; 9 nucleotides line up with TRBD1. This CDR3 region has 14 residues. The germline V gene encodes CDR1 SGHTA and CDR2 FQGTGA. The junction had 4 bases not matched to a gene; V was cut back by 5 bases and J by 3 bases. CDR3 DNA sequence: TGTGCCAGCAGCCCCCGGACAGGGGACACTGAAGCTTTCTTT. Translating gives CASSPRTGDTEAFF.

The chain is built from TRBV11-1 and TRBJ2-5; 10 bases line up with TRBD1. The DNA end is more similar to TRBJ2-7, so the J call may be wrong. Germline CDR1 and CDR2: SGHAT and FQDESV (reference sequence). The CDR3 runs 15 residues. Written as DNA, the CDR3 is TGTGCCAGCAGCTTTCCGGGACAGGGGAGGGACGAGCAGTACTTC. Its translation: CASSFPGQGRDEQYF.

CDR3 amino acids: CASSILGLASNEQFF. Here the CDR3 DNA reads TGTGCCAGCAGCATCCTAGGACTAGCGAGCAATGAGCAGTTCTTC. This chain connects TRBV7-8 to TRBJ2-1, with 9 bases lining up with TRBD2. Germline CDR1 SGHVS, CDR2 FQNEAQ. The CDR3 loop spans 15 amino acids. Trimming removed 5 bases from V and 6 bases from J; junction bases left unmatched: 8.

This chain links TRBV11-2 with TRBJ2-5; 9 bases match TRBD1. The closer fit of TRBJ2-7 to the DNA end suggests the J call may be wrong. CDR1 and CDR2 (germline): SGHAT, FQNNGV. This CDR3 spans 16 amino acids. The CDR3 nucleotides read TGTGCCAGCAGCTTAGCTCTAGGACAGGGGCCCTACGAGCAGTACTTC. Its protein is CASSLALGQGPYEQYF.

V is TRBV2 and J is TRBJ2-4; 7 bases are shared with TRBD1. CDR1 and CDR2 (germline): SNHLY, FYNNEI. J was trimmed by 1 base and V by 5 bases; bases with no gene match: 8. This CDR3 is built from 16 residues. The CDR3: CASSPTGVRAKNIQYF. CDR3 DNA: TGTGCCAGCAGTCCCACAGGGGTTAGGGCCAAAAACATTCAGTACTTC.

The chain has TRBV7-6 and TRBJ2-7; D might be TRBD1 (6 bases). V was shortened by 2 bases and J by 1 base, with 12 bases between the two germline ends. There are 15 residues in the CDR3. Per germline, CDR1 SGHVS and CDR2 FNYEAQ. The CDR3 sequence: CASSLRGGPSYEQYF. The DNA of the CDR3 is TGTGCCAGCAGCTTACGAGGGGGTCCATCCTACGAGCAGTACTTC.

The V gene is TRBV4-3, the J gene TRBJ2-2, with D perhaps TRBD1 (5 bases). The germline V and J ends were trimmed by 0 bases and 6 bases, with 5 bases remaining between them. The CDR3 totals 13 residues. The germline V gene has CDR1 LGHNA and CDR2 YSLEER. The CDR3 loop is CASSQDRAGELFF. DNA for the CDR3: TGCGCCAGCAGCCAAGACAGGGCCGGGGAGCTGTTTTTT.

J is TRBJ2-4 and V is TRBV27; 8 nucleotides agree with TRBD2. Germline V gene data show CDR1 as MNHEY and CDR2 as SMNVEV (reference sequence). J gave up 0 bases and V 0 bases, and 4 bases lay outside the gene matches. This CDR3 is built from 17 residues. This chain's CDR3 is CASSLSPGGVAKNIQYF. For the CDR3, the DNA is TGTGCCAGCAGTTTATCTCCCGGGGGGGTAGCCAAAAACATTCAGTACTTC.

The sample holds one count of this clone. The chain carries TRBV5-6 and TRBJ2-7; TRBD1 matches 7 bases. The CDR3 spans 13 residues. Germline V gene sequence: CDR1 SGHDT, CDR2 YYEEEE. Losses at the gene ends were 2 bases for V and 4 bases for J; bases not matched to a gene: 3. The CDR3 loop is CASSFGTDYEQYF. The CDR3 DNA reads TGTGCCAGCAGCTTCGGGACAGATTACGAGCAGTACTTC. Using reference TRBV5-6 and TRBJ2-7 for the parts outside the CDR3, the full variable domain is DAGVTQSPTHLIKTRGQQVTLRCSPKSGHDTVSWYQQALGQGPQFIFQYYEEEERQRGNFPDRFSGHQFPNYSSELNVNALLLGDSALYLCASSFGTDYEQYFGPGTRLTVT.

The J gene is TRBJ1-5, the V gene TRBV6-4; 12 nucleotides agree with TRBD1. The CDR3 covers 17 residues. The germline CDR1 and CDR2 sequences are MRHNA and SNTAGT. Trimming at V came to 9 bases and at J to 0 bases, leaving 9 bases not matched to a gene. As DNA, the CDR3 is TGTGCCAGGGGGAGGGACAGGGGGCATTATAGCAATCAGCCCCAGCATTTT. Amino acid sequence: CARGRDRGHYSNQPQHF.

This clone was seen just once. V and J are TRBV11-2 and TRBJ2-7; D uncertain. There are 11 residues in the CDR3. Trimming removed 0 bases at V and 9 bases at J, with 6 bases between. Germline V gene lookup returns CDR1 SGHAT and CDR2 FQNNGV. DNA of the CDR3: TGTGCCAGCAGCTTAGACAGTGGGCAGTACTTC. Encoded protein: CASSLDSGQYF.

This chain uses TRBV7-3 with TRBJ1-2; possible D gene TRBD1, 5 bases. The V end lost 0 bases, the J end lost 3 bases, and 20 bases lay between the germline ends. There are 18 residues in the CDR3. Germline V gene lookup returns CDR1 SGHTA and CDR2 FQGTGA. The CDR3 DNA is TGTGCCAGCAGCTTAACGGCCGCGAGGAGGGACGGGTACTATGGCTACACCTTC. This translates into CASSLTAARRDGYYGYTF.

The chain couples TRBV11-2 to TRBJ2-1, with TRBD2 matching over 11 bases. After removal of 3 bases from V and 8 bases from J, the junction contained 9 bases not matched to a gene. CDR1 and CDR2 from the germline V gene are SGHAT and FQNNGV. This CDR3 is 16 amino acids long. The CDR3 DNA reads TGTGCCAGCAGCTTGACGTCTAGCGGGAGGAGGGATGAGCAGTTCTTC. Protein product: CASSLTSSGRRDEQFF.

This clone was picked up a small number of times. Sequence at one end of the junction differs from germline and may be a read error. The chain joins TRBV7-7 to TRBJ2-7; 12 bases are a match to TRBD2. The germline V gene has CDR1 SSHAT and CDR2 FNYEAQ (reference sequence). This CDR3 has 14 amino acids. CDR3: CASSMTSGSYEQYF. CDR3 coding DNA: TGTGCTAGCAGCATGACTAGCGGGAGCTACGAGCAGTACTTC.

The J gene is TRBJ2-7, the V gene TRBV5-4; D call uncertain. Germline loops: CDR1 SGHNT, CDR2 YYREEE (reference sequence). V lost 2 bases, J lost 0 bases, and 9 bases lay in between. The CDR3 extends over 14 amino acids. The DNA of the CDR3 is TGTGCCAGCAGCTTAATGGCGGACTCCTACGAGCAGTACTTC. Translation gives CASSLMADSYEQYF.

This clone was recorded a few times. This chain uses TRBV19 with TRBJ2-1; 12 positions match TRBD2. The CDR3 is made up of 23 amino acids. Germline values: CDR1 LNHDA, CDR2 SQIVND (reference sequence). Losses at the gene ends were 7 bases for V and 0 bases for J; bases not matched to a gene: 25. CDR3 nucleotide sequence: TGTGCCAGTACCCCGCGGATCAGGGGGCCGGGACTAGCGGGTTACCGCTCCTACAATGAGCAGTTCTTC. This sequence encodes CASTPRIRGPGLAGYRSYNEQFF.

J is TRBJ2-5 and V is TRBV25-1, with a possible D match to TRBD2 (5 bases). The CDR3 contains 14 residues. Germline CDR1 and CDR2: MGHDK and SYGVNS. Trimming took 3 bases from V and 5 from J, leaving 13 bases between them. CDR3 protein: CASSDLGGEETQYF. CDR3 in DNA: TGTGCCAGCAGTGATTTAGGAGGAGAGGAGACCCAGTACTTC.

This clone was observed once. This chain uses TRBV28 with TRBJ1-1; D possibly corresponds to TRBD1 (6 bases). The V gene lost 3 bases and the J gene lost 4 bases, with 15 bases spanning the gap. Per the germline V gene, CDR1 is MDHEN and CDR2 is SYDVKM. The CDR3 is 15 amino acids. The CDR3 protein is CASSLGPAGVTEAFF. The CDR3 DNA follows: TGTGCCAGCAGTTTGGGGCCCGCAGGGGTCACTGAAGCTTTCTTT.